This passage covers 31 T cell receptor beta chains from one sample sequenced in a study of CD8+ T cells in alopecia areata. Treatment in this sample: oral pan-JAK inhibitor, 5-10 mg twice daily. The authors extracted RNA and reverse transcribed it into cDNA as the sequencing template. Generated by immunoSEQ multiplex PCR, the TCRdb table keeps only in-frame clones and is missing some. The sample lists over 85,000 clones, more than 55% occurring once. Here the sequenced sample was CD8+ T cells sorted from blood, taken at week 4, from a patient treated with tofacitinib. Source of these receptors: a human donor with alopecia areata.

This clone was counted between two and nine times. The CDR3 DNA is TGTGCCATCAGTGAGTCCCAACTGAGGCCATCCCTCCTGAGGGAGTTCTTC. This translates into CAISESQLRPSLLREFF. This chain connects TRBV10-3 to TRBJ2-1; tentatively, D is TRBD2 (5 bases). The germline CDR1 and CDR2 sequences are ENHRY and SYGVKD. V lost 0 bases to trimming and J lost 14 bases, with 26 bases between them. The CDR3 is 17 residues long.

The chain couples TRBV29-1 to TRBJ2-7, with 10 bases aligning to TRBD1. V was clipped by 4 bases and J by 3 bases; unmatched bases: 0. Per the germline V gene, CDR1 is SQVTM and CDR2 is ANQGSEA. This CDR3 is built from 12 residues. This CDR3 reads CSVGDRGYEQYF. The CDR3 region has the DNA TGCAGCGTTGGGGACAGGGGCTACGAGCAGTACTTC.

V gene TRBV27 combines with J gene TRBJ2-7; a possible D gene is TRBD2 (6 bases). The CDR3 sequence is 15 residues long. The ends were cut back, 5 bases at V and 2 bases at J, with 16 bases in the middle. Germline lookup yields CDR1 MNHEY and CDR2 SMNVEV (reference sequence). CDR3: CASSPSLERAYEQYF. In DNA, the CDR3 is TGTGCCAGCAGTCCCTCCCTGGAGCGGGCCTACGAGCAGTACTTC.

V is TRBV15 and J is TRBJ2-7, with D tentatively TRBD1 (6 bases). The ends were cut back, 4 bases at V and 1 base at J, with 11 bases in the middle. The CDR3 loop spans 14 amino acids. Germline CDR1 is LNHNV and CDR2 is YYDKDF (reference sequence). CDR3 DNA sequence: TGTGCCACCAGCACTGCCGACAGGTCCTACGAGCAGTACTTC. It yields the protein CATSTADRSYEQYF. Complete variable domain (other parts from reference TRBV15 and TRBJ2-7): DAMVIQNPRYQVTQFGKPVTLSCSQTLNHNVMYWYQQKSSQAPKLLFHYYDKDFNNEADTPDNFQSRRPNTSFCFLDIRSPGLGDTAMYLCATSTADRSYEQYFGPGTRLTVT.

The V call is TRBV5-6, the J call TRBJ2-7; TRBD2 aligns across 13 bases. Germline V gene lookup returns CDR1 SGHDT and CDR2 YYEEEE. V was pared by 5 bases and J by 4 bases, with 3 bases of the junction left unmatched. CDR3 length equals 14 residues. CDR3 protein: CASRRTSGSYEQYF. The DNA of the CDR3 is TGTGCCAGCAGAAGGACTAGCGGGAGTTACGAGCAGTACTTC.

A few counts support this clone. V usage is TRBV25-1 and J usage is TRBJ1-5; possible D gene TRBD1, 6 bases. Trimming took off 2 bases at V and 5 bases at J, with 7 bases between the two ends. Germline V gives CDR1 MGHDK, CDR2 SYGVNS. The CDR3 length is 13 residues. The CDR3 DNA reads TGTGCCAGCAGTGAAAACAGGGATCAGCCCCAGCATTTT. Amino acid sequence: CASSENRDQPQHF.

The V call is TRBV2, the J call TRBJ2-7, with D possibly being TRBD1 (5 bases). The germline gives CDR1 SNHLY, CDR2 FYNNEI. V shed 3 bases and J shed 2 bases, with 11 bases lying between them. This CDR3 is 14 amino acids long. The CDR3 region is CASSDYQGTYEQYF. The CDR3 region has the DNA TGTGCCAGCAGTGATTATCAGGGAACCTACGAGCAGTACTTC.

The V gene is TRBV9, the J gene TRBJ1-2; 8 bases agree with TRBD1. V was pared by 6 bases and J by 3 bases, with 7 bases of the junction left unmatched. The CDR3 consists of 14 residues. The germline gives CDR1 SGDLS, CDR2 YYNGEE. CDR3 protein: CASTVSGGDYGYTF. In DNA form, the CDR3 reads TGTGCCAGCACCGTCTCAGGGGGCGACTATGGCTACACCTTC.

The chain joins TRBV14 to TRBJ2-5; D possibly uses TRBD1 or TRBD2 (6 bases each). V lost 1 base, J lost 5 bases, and 14 bases lay in between. Germline values: CDR1 SGHDN, CDR2 FVKESK. The CDR3 length is 15 residues. CDR3 DNA: TGTGCCAGCAGCCAAGCCGGGGGCGCGGGGGAGACCCAGTACTTC. It codes for CASSQAGGAGETQYF.

The V call is TRBV4-1, the J call TRBJ2-1, with 10 nucleotides matching TRBD2. Trimming at V came to 1 base and at J to 5 bases, leaving 11 bases not matched to a gene. This CDR3 has 18 amino acids. Germline V lookup: CDR1 MGHRA, CDR2 YSYEKL. The DNA of the CDR3 is TGCGCCAGCAGCCAAGTTCCCCCAGAAGCGGGAGGGAACAATGAGCAGTTCTTC. The encoded protein is CASSQVPPEAGGNNEQFF.

V and J are TRBV7-9 and TRBJ2-5, with a possible D match to TRBD2 (6 bases). The CDR3 has 14 residues. V was trimmed by 4 bases and J by 4 bases, leaving 13 bases between them. The germline V gene encodes CDR1 SEHNR and CDR2 FQNEAQ (reference sequence). DNA for the CDR3: TGTGCCAGCAGCTCGGGACTTTCTGCAGAGACCCAGTACTTC. It is translated as CASSSGLSAETQYF. Full variable domain (missing parts from reference TRBV7-9 and TRBJ2-5): DTGVSQNPRHKITKRGQNVTFRCDPISEHNRLYWYRQTLGQGPEFLTYFQNEAQLEKSRLLSDRFSAERPKGSFSTLEIQRTEQGDSAMYLCASSSGLSAETQYFGPGTRLLVL.

The CDR3 region has the DNA TGTGCCAGTAAGGGACACCGGAACACTGAAGCTTTCTTT. Residues: CASKGHRNTEAFF. The genes are TRBV19 and TRBJ1-1; TRBD1 is a possible D gene (6 bases). Looked up from germline, CDR1 is LNHDA and CDR2 is SQIVND (reference sequence). With 7 bases removed from V and 1 base from J, the gap between germline ends came to 10 bases. CDR3 length equals 13 residues.

The genes are TRBV7-2 and TRBJ2-1; D gene unclear. The V end lost 5 bases, the J end lost 0 bases, and 11 bases lay between the germline ends. CDR1 is SGHTA, CDR2 FQGNSA, per germline. The CDR3 sequence is 15 residues long. In DNA, the CDR3 is TGTGCCAGCAGCGGTCCATCGACCTCCTACAATGAGCAGTTCTTC. As protein: CASSGPSTSYNEQFF. Filled out from reference TRBV7-2 and TRBJ2-1, the complete variable domain reads GAGVSQSPSNKVTEKGKDVELRCDPISGHTALYWYRQSLGQGLEFLIYFQGNSAPDKSGLPSDRFSAERTGGSVSTLTIQRTQQEDSAVYLCASSGPSTSYNEQFFGPGTRLTVL.

The chain joins TRBV23-1 to TRBJ2-5; D perhaps matches TRBD2 (6 bases). TRBV23-1 is identified as an open reading frame with a role that is uncertain. This CDR3 has 18 amino acids. V shed 0 bases and J shed 1 base, with 18 bases lying between them. CDR3 amino acids: CASSQSLGRDCAQETQYF. CDR3 nucleotide sequence: TGCGCCAGCAGTCAATCGTTGGGCCGGGACTGCGCCCAAGAGACCCAGTACTTC.

This clone was found a few times. The chain carries TRBV9 and TRBJ2-2; D is unresolved. Trimming shortened V by 4 bases and J by 1 base, and 8 bases separated the two germline ends. Germline V lookup: CDR1 SGDLS, CDR2 YYNGEE. CDR3 length: 14 amino acids. CDR3 residues: CASSPHRNTGELFF. The CDR3 DNA is TGTGCCAGCAGCCCCCACAGGAACACCGGGGAGCTGTTTTTT.

This clone occurred a few times. The J gene is TRBJ2-7, the V gene TRBV29-1; D is tentatively TRBD1 or TRBD2 (5 bases each). Trimming removed 1 base from V and 2 bases from J, with 9 bases in between. Germline CDR1 reads SQVTM; CDR2 reads ANQGSEA. The CDR3 sequence is 13 residues long. The CDR3 region is CSVEVRDPYEQYF. CDR3 DNA sequence: TGCAGCGTTGAAGTCCGGGACCCCTACGAGCAGTACTTC.

The V call is TRBV6-6, the J call TRBJ2-7, with a tentative D call TRBD1 (6 bases). Between the trimmed V and J ends, which lost 5 bases and 6 bases, there was a span of 14 bases. Germline CDR1 MNHNY, CDR2 SVGAGI (reference sequence). This CDR3 contains 13 residues. The CDR3 coding sequence is TGTGCCAGCAGTGACGACAGGAGACTCGAGCAGTACTTC. Its translation: CASSDDRRLEQYF.

This rearrangement joins TRBV5-1 to TRBJ1-4; possible D gene TRBD1, 5 bases. The CDR3 contains 16 residues. Trimming took off 0 bases at V and 4 bases at J, with 13 bases between the two ends. Germline lookup yields CDR1 SGHRS and CDR2 YFSETQ. The CDR3 sequence is CASSLGQPHVNEKLFF. CDR3 in DNA: TGCGCCAGCAGCTTGGGACAGCCCCACGTTAATGAAAAACTGTTTTTT.

The chain carries TRBV5-1 and TRBJ2-7; 11 positions agree with TRBD1. With 4 bases clipped from V and 6 bases from J, the junction kept 3 bases outside the gene matches. Germline-derived CDR1 and CDR2 are SGHRS and YFSETQ. CDR3 size: 13 residues. DNA of the CDR3: TGCGCCAGCAGCATAGGGACAGGGGGCGAGCAGTACTTC. Translation: CASSIGTGGEQYF.

The chain has TRBV4-2 and TRBJ2-1, with 12 bases identical to TRBD2. CDR1 and CDR2 (germline): LGHNA, YNFKEQ. Trimming cost V 2 bases and J 6 bases; bases outside gene matches: 5. This CDR3 is 16 amino acids long. Written as DNA, the CDR3 is TGTGCCAGCAGCCAACCCTGGACTAGCGGGGCCAATGAGCAGTTCTTC. Translated, it gives CASSQPWTSGANEQFF.

V and J are TRBV7-2 and TRBJ1-2; D might be TRBD1 (5 bases). The CDR3 is made up of 15 amino acids. The V gene's germline CDR1 is SGHTA and CDR2 FQGNSA. Trimming cost V 5 bases and J 8 bases, with 21 bases left between them. CDR3 DNA: TGTGCCAGCAGCGCGGGATACTCAGGAACAGGCGGCTACACCTTC. Translating gives CASSAGYSGTGGYTF.

This clone was found a few times. The CDR3 here is CASSFNSPLGEQFF. The DNA for the CDR3 is TGTGCCAGCAGTTTTAACAGTCCCCTGGGTGAGCAGTTCTTC. This chain links TRBV27 with TRBJ2-1, with unresolved D. The CDR3 is 14 amino acids. The ends were cut back, 3 bases at V and 9 bases at J, with 15 bases in the middle. The germline gives CDR1 MNHEY, CDR2 SMNVEV (reference sequence).

Only one count was recorded for this clone. CDR3 residues: CASSPAGPYEQYF. The CDR3 nucleotides are TGTGCCAGCAGCCCCGCGGGGCCCTACGAGCAGTACTTC. The rearrangement links TRBV7-2 to TRBJ2-7; D is possibly TRBD2 (6 bases). CDR1 is SGHTA, CDR2 FQGNSA, per germline. Trimming left V 5 bases short and J 2 bases short, with 10 bases between. The CDR3 sequence is 13 residues long. The full variable domain, in which reference TRBV7-2 and TRBJ2-7 provide the parts outside the CDR3, is GAGVSQSPSNKVTEKGKDVELRCDPISGHTALYWYRQSLGQGLEFLIYFQGNSAPDKSGLPSDRFSAERTGGSVSTLTIQRTQQEDSAVYLCASSPAGPYEQYFGPGTRLTVT.

J is TRBJ1-2 and V is TRBV27; TRBD1 is a possible D gene (5 bases). The V gene lost 2 bases and the J gene lost 5 bases, with 9 bases spanning the gap. The CDR3 has 13 amino acids. CDR1 is MNHEY, CDR2 SMNVEV, per germline (reference sequence). The CDR3, as DNA: TGTGCCAGCAGTTTAGACAGAGGTTATGGCTACACCTTC. This translates into CASSLDRGYGYTF.

Details on this clone: This sequence may be a read error, since a much larger clone differs from it by one base. The chain recombines TRBV5-6 with TRBJ1-1, with TRBD1 as a possible D gene (5 bases). Per the germline V gene, CDR1 is SGHDT and CDR2 is YYEEEE. V was trimmed by 2 bases and J by 1 base, leaving 6 bases between them. This CDR3 has 13 amino acids. CDR3 sequence (DNA): TGTGCCAGCAGCTTTGGGGGGAACACTGAAGCTTTCTTT. Translated, it gives CASSFGGNTEAFF. Full variable domain (missing parts from reference TRBV5-6 and TRBJ1-1): DAGVTQSPTHLIKTRGQQVTLRCSPKSGHDTVSWYQQALGQGPQFIFQYYEEEERQRGNFPDRFSGHQFPNYSSELNVNALLLGDSALYLCASSFGGNTEAFFGQGTRLTVV.

Concerning this clone itself: Other DNA sequences in this specimen translate into the identical CDR3. The rearrangement links TRBV6-5 to TRBJ2-1, with unresolved D. CDR1 and CDR2 (germline): MNHEY, SVGAGI. V dropped 0 bases and J dropped 6 bases, with 3 bases sitting between them. The CDR3 is 12 amino acids. The CDR3 DNA reads as TGTGCCAGCAGTTACTCGGGCAATGAGCAGTTCTTC. Protein product: CASSYSGNEQFF.

This clone was found a few times. The chain is built from TRBV30 and TRBJ1-3, with 8 bases matching TRBD1. The CDR3 is 15 residues long. CDR1 GTSNPN and CDR2 SVGIG come from the germline V gene (reference sequence). The V segment lost 3 bases and the J segment 1 base; nucleotides outside the gene matches: 5. CDR3 sequence: CAWSGTGSSGNTIYF. The DNA for the CDR3 is TGTGCCTGGAGCGGGACAGGATCTTCTGGAAACACCATATATTTT.

This clone appeared a single time. This chain links TRBV2 with TRBJ2-5; maybe TRBD2 (5 bases). Germline V gene lookup returns CDR1 SNHLY and CDR2 FYNNEI. The CDR3 is made up of 16 amino acids. The germline V and J ends were trimmed by 0 bases and 4 bases, with 15 bases remaining between them. The DNA for the CDR3 is TGTGCCAGCAGTGAAGCGGGCTTCGGGGTCGGAGAGACCCAGTACTTC. Its translation is CASSEAGFGVGETQYF.

The chain combines TRBV27 with TRBJ1-2; TRBD1 agrees at 9 bases. After removal of 0 bases from V and 5 bases from J, the junction contained 16 bases not matched to a gene. Germline-derived CDR1 and CDR2 are MNHEY and SMNVEV (reference sequence). The CDR3 has 19 residues. The CDR3 bases are TGTGCCAGCAGTTTATCCGTGTTGGGGACAGGGTTGGCCCTATATGGCTACACCTTC. It encodes CASSLSVLGTGLALYGYTF.

The gene calls are TRBV11-3 and TRBJ2-3; 14 bases line up with TRBD2. CDR3 length equals 18 residues. V was clipped by 5 bases and J by 2 bases; unmatched bases: 9. Germline V gene data show CDR1 as SGHNT and CDR2 as YENEEA. The CDR3 sequence: CASSPGTSGSRFTDTQYF. For the CDR3, the DNA is TGTGCCAGCAGCCCAGGGACTAGCGGGAGCCGCTTCACAGATACGCAGTATTTT.

This clone has only a few counts. The gene calls are TRBV30 and TRBJ1-1; possibly TRBD1 for D (5 bases). Deletions cut 0 bases from V and 7 bases from J, with 12 bases between. The CDR3 sequence is 13 residues long. Germline V CDR1 and CDR2: GTSNPN, SVGIG (reference sequence). The DNA of the CDR3 is TGTGCCTGGAGTGTACTGGACACGCTTGAAGCTTTCTTT. Its protein product is CAWSVLDTLEAFF.